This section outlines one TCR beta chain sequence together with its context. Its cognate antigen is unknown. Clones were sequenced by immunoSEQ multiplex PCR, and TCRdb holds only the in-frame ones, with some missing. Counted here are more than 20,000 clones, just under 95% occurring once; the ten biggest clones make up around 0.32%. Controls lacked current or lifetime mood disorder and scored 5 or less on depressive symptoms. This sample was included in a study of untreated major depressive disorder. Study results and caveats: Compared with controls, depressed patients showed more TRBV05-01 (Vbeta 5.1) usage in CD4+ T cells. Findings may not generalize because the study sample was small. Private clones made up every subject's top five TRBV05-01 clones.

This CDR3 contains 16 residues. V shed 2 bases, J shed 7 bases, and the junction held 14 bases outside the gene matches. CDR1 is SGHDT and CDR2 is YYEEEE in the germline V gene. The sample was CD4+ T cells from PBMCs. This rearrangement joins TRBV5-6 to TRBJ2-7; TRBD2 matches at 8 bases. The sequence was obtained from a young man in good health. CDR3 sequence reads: CASSFPTGSGRREQYF. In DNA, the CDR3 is TGTGCCAGCAGCTTCCCGACGGGGAGCGGGAGACGGGAGCAGTACTTC.